The 10 T cell receptor beta chains given below trace back to one sample, sequenced in a study of blood T cell repertoires in COVID-19. Using immunoSEQ multiplex PCR, the repertoire was profiled, and TCRdb retains in-frame clones only, with some absent. The table has about 190,000 clones, 90% seen once. Sequences were obtained from peripheral blood. These receptors were taken from a man between 50 and 59 years old with acute or convalescent COVID-19.

The chain recombines TRBV10-1 with TRBJ2-7, with D unresolved. V shed 6 bases and J shed 3 bases, with 9 bases lying between them. The CDR3 is made up of 12 amino acids. Looked up from germline, CDR1 is WNHNN and CDR2 is SYGVQD (reference sequence). CDR3 sequence (DNA): TGCGCCAGCAGCAGAAATTTCTACGAGCAGTACTTC. This encodes CASSRNFYEQYF.

The V and J genes are TRBV3-1 (or the pseudogene TRBV3-2) and TRBJ1-6; a possible D gene is TRBD1 (5 bases). This CDR3 comprises 14 residues. Germline V gene lookup returns CDR1 LGHDT and CDR2 YNNKEL (reference sequence). V lost 1 base to trimming and J lost 12 bases, with 13 bases between them. The CDR3 nucleotides read TGTGCCAGCAGCCAAGGGGGCTTACAGCAACCCCTCCACTTT. It is translated as CASSQGGLQQPLHF.

This clone was seen a single time. The V gene is TRBV19, the J gene TRBJ2-4, with a tentative D call TRBD2 (6 bases). The V end was cut by 4 bases, the J end by 5 bases, with 18 bases between. CDR3 length equals 16 residues. Per the germline V gene, CDR1 is LNHDA and CDR2 is SQIVND (reference sequence). CDR3 coding DNA: TGTGCCAGTAGTACGGAGGGGACGCGATTTGAAAACATTCAGTACTTC. It encodes CASSTEGTRFENIQYF.

The chain has TRBV10-3 and TRBJ2-1; 11 nucleotides agree with TRBD2. The CDR3 runs 14 residues. The V gene's germline CDR1 is ENHRY and CDR2 SYGVKD. The trim removed 10 bases at V and 7 bases at J, leaving 9 bases unmatched. CDR3 residues: CASTGLADVNEQFF. The DNA of the CDR3 is TGTGCCAGCACGGGACTAGCGGACGTAAATGAGCAGTTCTTC.

This sequence joins TRBV28 and TRBJ1-1, with 9 bases aligning to TRBD1. J was trimmed by 6 bases and V by 3 bases; bases with no gene match: 14. Germline CDR1 reads MDHEN; CDR2 reads SYDVKM. This CDR3 has 17 amino acids. For the CDR3, the DNA is TGTGCCAGCAGTTTTCTGGGACAGGGAAGAAGGGGGGCTGAAGCTTTCTTT. Its translation: CASSFLGQGRRGAEAFF.

V and J are TRBV28 and TRBJ2-1; 11 nucleotides align to TRBD2. J gave up 9 bases and V 1 base, and 8 bases lay outside the gene matches. This CDR3 has 16 residues. CDR1 and CDR2 (germline): MDHEN, SYDVKM. The CDR3 region is CASSLSPTSGKGEQFF. The CDR3 bases are TGTGCCAGCAGTTTATCCCCGACTAGCGGGAAGGGTGAGCAGTTCTTC. Full variable domain (remainder filled in from reference TRBV28 and TRBJ2-1): DVKVTQSSRYLVKRTGEKVFLECVQDMDHENMFWYRQDPGLGLRLIYFSYDVKMKEKGDIPEGYSVSREKKERFSLILESASTNQTSMYLCASSLSPTSGKGEQFFGPGTRLTVL.

CDR3 sequence: CASSQDTWLTSTDTQYF. DNA of the CDR3: TGTGCCAGCAGCCAAGATACGTGGCTGACTAGCACAGATACGCAGTATTTT. The V call is TRBV4-2, the J call TRBJ2-3; D ambiguous. The CDR3 covers 17 residues. V lost 0 bases, J lost 0 bases, and 13 bases lay in between. The germline V gene has CDR1 LGHNA and CDR2 YNFKEQ.

The chain is built from TRBV19 and TRBJ1-1; TRBD1 aligns across 8 bases. Losses at the gene ends were 6 bases for V and 3 bases for J; bases not matched to a gene: 6. The V gene's germline CDR1 is LNHDA and CDR2 SQIVND (reference sequence). CDR3 length equals 14 residues. The CDR3 sequence: CASSRTGGDTEAFF. DNA for the CDR3: TGTGCCAGTAGCCGAACAGGGGGGGACACTGAAGCTTTCTTT. Complete variable domain (other parts from reference TRBV19 and TRBJ1-1): DGGITQSPKYLFRKEGQNVTLSCEQNLNHDAMYWYRQDPGQGLRLIYYSQIVNDFQKGDIAEGYSVSREKKESFPLTVTSAQKNPTAFYLCASSRTGGDTEAFFGQGTRLTVV.

The chain carries TRBV5-4 and TRBJ1-2; D unresolved. The germline V gene encodes CDR1 SGHNT and CDR2 YYREEE (reference sequence). The CDR3 runs 14 residues. Trimming took off 1 base at V and 4 bases at J, with 11 bases between the two ends. For the CDR3, the DNA is TGTGCCAGCAGCTTGAACGCGGGGATCTATGGCTACACCTTC. It translates to CASSLNAGIYGYTF.

This clone was seen only a few times. The rearrangement links TRBV19 to TRBJ1-5; the D gene is possibly TRBD1 (5 bases). The V end was cut by 7 bases, the J end by 3 bases, with 13 bases between. The CDR3 extends over 14 amino acids. Germline CDR1 and CDR2: LNHDA and SQIVND (reference sequence). CDR3 amino acids: CASTMGQINQPQHF. CDR3 DNA: TGTGCCAGTACCATGGGGCAGATCAATCAGCCCCAGCATTTT.